A selection of T cell receptor beta chains follows, all from one sample in a study of TIL therapy for anti-PD-1-resistant metastatic lung cancer. Assay used: immunoSEQ multiplex PCR; TCRdb lists only in-frame clones, some missing. The sample includes about 50,000 clones, approximately 83% of them seen just once. The source was blood, collected at baseline. These receptors were obtained from a person aged 25-85 years with non-small cell lung cancer. Each CDR3 is given with its conserved first and last residue. Each record gives: J gene, CDR3 length, V gene, CDR3 protein.

J: TRBJ2-7
length: 15
V: TRBV4-1
CDR3: CASSQDFSGGAEQYF

J: TRBJ1-2
length: 14
V: TRBV5-1
CDR3: CASSSGQGLNGYTF

J: TRBJ2-2
length: 18
V: TRBV9
CDR3: CASSGHRLAGRNTGELFF

J: TRBJ1-1
length: 14
V: TRBV28
CDR3: CASSSGDMNTEAFF

J: TRBJ2-1
length: 15
V: TRBV13
CDR3: CASSRRENLYNEQFF

J: TRBJ2-5
length: 11
V: TRBV7-2
CDR3: CASRRTETQYF

J: TRBJ2-5
length: 14
V: TRBV15
CDR3: CATSPRDRQETQYF

J: TRBJ2-7
length: 15
V: TRBV6-6
CDR3: CASSYGTGISYEQYF

J: TRBJ2-6
length: 17
V: TRBV11-3
CDR3: CASSPSQGSSGANVLTF

J: TRBJ1-2
length: 13
V: TRBV29-1
CDR3: CSAARQGDYGYTF

J: TRBJ2-1
length: 17
V: TRBV5-1
CDR3: CASSLGGWSGSYNEQFF

J: TRBJ2-7
length: 15
V: TRBV7-2
CDR3: CASSPRVGYEYEQYF

J: TRBJ2-5
length: 15
V: TRBV9
CDR3: CASSVIAGGQETQYF

J: TRBJ1-4
length: 12
V: TRBV14
CDR3: CASGTGGEKLFF

J: TRBJ2-5
length: 16
V: TRBV7-3
CDR3: CASSLTGQANQETQYF

J: TRBJ1-2
length: 15
V: TRBV5-1
CDR3: CASAGAVQGADGYTF

J: TRBJ1-4
length: 11
V: TRBV7-9
CDR3: CASSTSEKLFF

J: TRBJ2-5
length: 16
V: TRBV7-8
CDR3: CASSLSGTGPRETQYF

J: TRBJ2-5
length: 15
V: TRBV19
CDR3: CASSIGSLPQETQYF

J: TRBJ2-2
length: 14
V: TRBV27
CDR3: CASGRTGYTGELFF